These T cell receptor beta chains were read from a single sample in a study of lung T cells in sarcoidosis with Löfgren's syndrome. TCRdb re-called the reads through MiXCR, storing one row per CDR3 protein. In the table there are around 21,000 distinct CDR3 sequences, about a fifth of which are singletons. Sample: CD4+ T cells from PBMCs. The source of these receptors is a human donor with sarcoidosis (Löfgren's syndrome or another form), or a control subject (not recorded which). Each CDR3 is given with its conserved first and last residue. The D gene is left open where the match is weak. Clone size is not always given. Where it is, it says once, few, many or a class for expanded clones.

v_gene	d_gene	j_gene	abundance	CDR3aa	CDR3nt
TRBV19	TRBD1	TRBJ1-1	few	CASRNNGQGGTEAFF	TGTGCCAGTAGGAATAATGGACAGGGGGGAACTGAAGCTTTCTTT
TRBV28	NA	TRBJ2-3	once	CASIGGGTDMQYF	TGCGCCAGCATTGGCGGGGGCACAGATATGCAGTATTTT
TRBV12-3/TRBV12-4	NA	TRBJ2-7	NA	CASSPGPYEQYF	TGTGCCAGCAGCCCAGGCCCCTACGAGCAGTACTTC
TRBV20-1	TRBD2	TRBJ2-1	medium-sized	CSATAGASYNEQFF	TGCAGTGCTACAGCGGGGGCATCCTACAATGAGCAGTTCTTC
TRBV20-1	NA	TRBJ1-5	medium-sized	CSARDPWSNQPQHF	TGCAGTGCTAGAGATCCCTGGAGCAATCAGCCCCAGCATTTT
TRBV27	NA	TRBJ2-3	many	CASSFPGRTQYF	TGTGCCAGCAGCTTTCCCGGGCGTACGCAGTATTTT
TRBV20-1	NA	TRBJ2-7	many	CSARGGGQVSYEQYF	TGCAGTGCTAGAGGAGGGGGGCAAGTCTCCTACGAGCAGTACTTC
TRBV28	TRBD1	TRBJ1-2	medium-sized	CASSFADRPNYGYTF	TGTGCCAGCAGTTTCGCGGACAGGCCTAACTATGGCTACACCTTC
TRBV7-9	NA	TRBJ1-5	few	CASSLKPISYQPQHF	TGTGCCAGCAGCCTAAAACCGATCTCATATCAGCCCCAGCATTTT
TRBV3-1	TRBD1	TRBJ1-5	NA	CASSQVDRGPQHF	TGTGCCAGCAGCCAAGTGGACAGGGGGCCCCAGCATTTT
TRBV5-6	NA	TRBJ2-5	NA	CASSTTQGSHQETQYF	TGTGCCAGCAGCACGACCCAGGGGAGCCATCAAGAGACCCAGTACTTC
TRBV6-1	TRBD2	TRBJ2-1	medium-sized	CASSERGGLRHNEQFF	TGTGCCAGCAGTGAAAGGGGAGGGCTACGACACAATGAGCAGTTCTTC
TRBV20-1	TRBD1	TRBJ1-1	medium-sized	CSASQWDRATEAFF	TGCAGTGCTAGTCAATGGGACAGGGCTACTGAAGCTTTCTTT
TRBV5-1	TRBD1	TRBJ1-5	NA	CASSLGDRENQPQHF	TGCGCCAGCAGCTTGGGGGACAGGGAGAATCAGCCCCAGCATTTT
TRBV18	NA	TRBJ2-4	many	CASSQDIPRDIQYF	TGTGCCAGCTCACAGGACATCCCCCGGGACATTCAGTACTTC
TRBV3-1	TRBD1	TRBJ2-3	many	CASSQGTGVNTQYF	TGTGCCAGCAGCCAGGGGACAGGGGTAAATACGCAGTATTTT